A single sample gave rise to the 28 T cell receptor beta chains below, sequenced in a study of shared clonotypes between healthy human individuals. The protocol was immunoSEQ multiplex PCR, while the TCRdb copy is restricted to in-frame clones and leaves out a portion. The sample records over a million clones, around 78% being singletons. The sample was memory CD4+ T cells from PBMCs. Subset specified: CD45RA-negative fraction. These receptors were taken from a man aged 18 to 29 in good health. Some clones in this sample may be carry-over from other donors' samples.

The chain combines TRBV5-1 with TRBJ2-3, with D tentatively TRBD2 (7 bases). This CDR3 spans 17 amino acids. The germline V gene encodes CDR1 SGHRS and CDR2 YFSETQ. V dropped 4 bases and J dropped 2 bases, with 20 bases sitting between them. CDR3 coding DNA: TGCGCCAGCAGCCGCGAGGGGGGAGCGGGGATCACAGATACGCAGTATTTT. It is translated as CASSREGGAGITDTQYF. The full variable domain, rest sourced from reference TRBV5-1 and TRBJ2-3, is KAGVTQTPRYLIKTRGQQVTLSCSPISGHRSVSWYQQTPGQGLQFLFEYFSETQRNKGNFPGRFSGRQFSNSRSEMNVSTLELGDSALYLCASSREGGAGITDTQYFGPGTRLTVL.

V and J are TRBV30 and TRBJ2-5; D is perhaps TRBD2 (6 bases). V was shortened by 4 bases and J by 5 bases, with 17 bases between the two germline ends. Germline CDR1 reads GTSNPN; CDR2 reads SVGIG (reference sequence). The CDR3 is made up of 14 amino acids. DNA of the CDR3: TGTGCCTGGACCCTGCCCGGGAGTCGGGAGACCCAGTACTTC. It is translated as CAWTLPGSRETQYF.

V usage is TRBV29-1 and J usage is TRBJ2-5; D gene unclear. Trimming stripped 3 bases from V and 2 bases from J, with 16 bases between. CDR1 SQVTM and CDR2 ANQGSEA come from the germline V gene. The CDR3 loop spans 15 amino acids. CDR3 bases: TGCAGCGTTGATATCGGTTCAGACCGGCAAGAGACCCAGTACTTC. It codes for CSVDIGSDRQETQYF.

V gene TRBV5-4 combines with J gene TRBJ1-1; 7 bases are a match to TRBD1. The J segment lost 6 bases and the V segment lost 4 bases, leaving 12 bases of the junction unmatched. The CDR3 length is 15 residues. Germline values: CDR1 SGHNT, CDR2 YYREEE (reference sequence). The CDR3 is CASSTGTETGSEAFF. The CDR3 region has the DNA TGTGCCAGCAGCACGGGGACAGAAACTGGCTCTGAAGCTTTCTTT.

The chain's CDR3 is CASSLGLAHETQYF. The DNA of the CDR3 is TGTGCCAGCAGCTTAGGACTAGCGCATGAGACCCAGTACTTC. V usage is TRBV7-9 and J usage is TRBJ2-5; 8 nucleotides line up with TRBD2. The CDR3 has 14 residues. CDR1 is SEHNR and CDR2 is FQNEAQ in the germline V gene (reference sequence). With 1 base clipped from V and 5 bases from J, the junction kept 3 bases outside the gene matches.

J is TRBJ2-7 and V is TRBV6-5; weak D call: TRBD2 (6 bases). CDR1 and CDR2 (germline): MNHEY, SVGAGI. The CDR3 extends over 15 amino acids. Trimming left V 0 bases short and J 3 bases short, with 12 bases between. CDR3 sequence: CASSYSLALNYEQYF. The CDR3 coding sequence is TGTGCCAGCAGTTACTCCCTAGCGCTTAACTACGAGCAGTACTTC.

This clone was seen a few times. This chain connects TRBV19 to TRBJ1-5; TRBD1 aligns across 9 bases. The V and J ends lost 0 bases and 5 bases, in that order; junction bases with no gene match: 14. The CDR3 totals 19 residues. Per the germline V gene, CDR1 is LNHDA and CDR2 is SQIVND (reference sequence). The CDR3 bases are TGTGCCAGTAGTATAGATTACGAGGGGGACAGGGCCTTCGATCAGCCCCAGCATTTT. The encoded protein is CASSIDYEGDRAFDQPQHF.

This clone was counted between two and nine times. V usage is TRBV5-6 and J usage is TRBJ1-1; D is undetermined. The germline V and J ends were trimmed by 6 bases and 2 bases, with 20 bases remaining between them. Germline loops: CDR1 SGHDT, CDR2 YYEEEE. The CDR3 contains 16 residues. CDR3 in DNA: TGTGCCAGCATCCGCGGGTCTCGATCCTATAACACTGAAGCTTTCTTT. The encoded protein is CASIRGSRSYNTEAFF.

In the case of this clone: Other DNA sequences in the sample encode the same CDR3. This sequence joins TRBV5-1 and TRBJ1-2; 8 nucleotides agree with TRBD1. From germline, CDR1 is SGHRS and CDR2 YFSETQ. This CDR3 region has 12 residues. The V gene end was trimmed by 2 bases and the J gene end by 6 bases; junction bases not matched to a gene: 0. CDR3 sequence: CASSLQGDGYTF. CDR3 nucleotide sequence: TGCGCCAGCAGCTTACAGGGGGATGGCTACACCTTC.

The V gene is TRBV29-1, the J gene TRBJ2-3; 10 bases are a match to TRBD1. The junction had 13 bases not matched to a gene; V was cut back by 4 bases and J by 3 bases. CDR3 size: 17 residues. Germline V gene sequence: CDR1 SQVTM, CDR2 ANQGSEA. The CDR3 region has the DNA TGCAGCGTTGGCCCCGTCTGGGACAGGGGAGGGACAGATACGCAGTATTTT. Translation gives CSVGPVWDRGGTDTQYF.

The gene calls are TRBV5-8 and TRBJ2-7, with 9 bases identical to TRBD1. The CDR3 is 14 amino acids. Germline V lookup: CDR1 SGHTS, CDR2 YDEGEE. The junction had 7 bases not matched to a gene; V was cut back by 4 bases and J by 5 bases. The CDR3 here is CASSTGQGFHEQYF. CDR3 in DNA: TGTGCCAGCAGCACGGGACAGGGTTTCCACGAGCAGTACTTC. Drawing the rest from reference TRBV5-8 and TRBJ2-7, the complete variable domain is EAGVTQSPTHLIKTRGQQATLRCSPISGHTSVYWYQQALGLGLQFLLWYDEGEERNRGNFPPRFSGRQFPNYSSELNVNALELEDSALYLCASSTGQGFHEQYFGPGTRLTVT.

This sequence joins TRBV11-2 and TRBJ1-2; 11 bases fit TRBD1. The ends lost 4 bases at V and 5 bases at J; junction bases unmatched: 9. CDR3 size: 16 residues. CDR1 and CDR2 from the germline V gene are SGHAT and FQNNGV. Written as DNA, the CDR3 is TGTGCCAGCAGCTACTCTGGGACAGGGGGAGTTTATGGCTACACCTTC. Its protein product is CASSYSGTGGVYGYTF.

This chain uses TRBV15 with TRBJ2-5; perhaps TRBD1 as D (8 bases). The CDR3 length is 17 residues. Trimming took 1 base from V and 4 from J, leaving 19 bases between them. Germline V gene sequence: CDR1 LNHNV, CDR2 YYDKDF (reference sequence). CDR3 loop: CATSRGRTGRGTETQYF. In nucleotides, the CDR3 is TGTGCCACCAGCAGAGGGAGGACAGGGAGGGGCACAGAGACCCAGTACTTC.

The V call is TRBV19, the J call TRBJ1-2; no firm D call. The CDR3 spans 15 residues. Germline V gene sequence: CDR1 LNHDA, CDR2 SQIVND (reference sequence). V dropped 7 bases and J dropped 0 bases, with 15 bases sitting between them. The CDR3 bases are TGTGCCAGTAAGGCAGCGGCAGCCACTAACTATGGCTACACCTTC. Its protein is CASKAAAATNYGYTF.

The J gene is TRBJ1-5, the V gene TRBV7-2; no firm D call. The V and J ends lost 3 bases and 1 base respectively, with 10 bases between them. The germline V gene has CDR1 SGHTA and CDR2 FQGNSA. This CDR3 region has 15 residues. The CDR3 DNA reads as TGTGCCAGCAGCTTGGAGGCAACAAGCAATCAGCCCCAGCATTTT. As protein: CASSLEATSNQPQHF.

The chain joins TRBV11-3 to TRBJ2-1; D is undetermined. Germline V gene lookup returns CDR1 SGHNT and CDR2 YENEEA. V was trimmed by 1 base and J by 12 bases, leaving 13 bases between them. CDR3 length equals 13 residues. CDR3 coding DNA: TGTGCCAGCAGCTTAGGTCCGGAAGACCCGCAGTTCTTC. Protein sequence: CASSLGPEDPQFF.

As regards this clone: This may stem from a read error, because a much larger clone lies one nucleotide away. The sample carries other DNA sequences with the same CDR3. This chain connects TRBV7-9 to TRBJ1-2; D may be TRBD1 (5 bases). CDR1 and CDR2 (germline): SEHNR, FQNEAQ (reference sequence). V was trimmed by 1 base and J by 5 bases, leaving 5 bases between them. This CDR3 contains 12 residues. The CDR3 region is CASSLEGYGYTF. CDR3 sequence (DNA): TGTGCCAGCAGCTTAGAGGGGTATGGCTACACCTTC.

The genes are TRBV28 and TRBJ2-1; 10 bases fit TRBD2. Looked up from germline, CDR1 is MDHEN and CDR2 is SYDVKM. This CDR3 has 14 residues. The V and J ends lost 10 bases and 7 bases, in that order; junction bases with no gene match: 10. In DNA form, the CDR3 reads TGTGCCACAAGGGCTAGCGGGAGTACGAATGAGCAGTTCTTC. Its protein is CATRASGSTNEQFF.

The table lists this clone with a count of one. In DNA, the CDR3 is TGTGCCAGTAGTATAGGGCTGTCTAACTATGGCTACACCTTC. It specifies CASSIGLSNYGYTF. The J gene is TRBJ1-2, the V gene TRBV19, with D hard to call. The CDR3 is 14 residues long. V lost 1 base and J 0 bases, leaving 6 bases between the germline ends. Germline assignment: CDR1 LNHDA and CDR2 SQIVND (reference sequence).

The rearrangement uses TRBV5-1 and TRBJ1-1; no firm D call. V dropped 1 base and J dropped 4 bases, with 8 bases sitting between them. This CDR3 spans 13 amino acids. CDR1 is SGHRS, CDR2 YFSETQ, per germline. This CDR3 reads CASSLTLLTEAFF. The CDR3 nucleotides read TGCGCCAGCAGCTTGACTCTACTCACTGAAGCTTTCTTT.

The chain links TRBV7-9 to TRBJ1-1, with D unclear. Between the trimmed V and J ends, which lost 6 bases and 5 bases, there was a span of 13 bases. Germline V gives CDR1 SEHNR, CDR2 FQNEAQ (reference sequence). CDR3 size: 13 residues. The CDR3 nucleotides read TGTGCCAGCAGTCCAATTGGAGGGACTGAAGCTTTCTTT. Translated: CASSPIGGTEAFF.

On this clone: The same CDR3 also results from other DNA sequences found in this sample. This rearrangement joins TRBV5-1 to TRBJ1-5; a possible D gene is TRBD1 (6 bases). There are 14 residues in the CDR3. Germline V CDR1 and CDR2: SGHRS, YFSETQ. Trimming left V 4 bases short and J 4 bases short, with 12 bases between. This CDR3 reads CASSPGQGNQPQHF. The CDR3 DNA is TGCGCCAGCAGCCCGGGACAAGGGAATCAGCCCCAGCATTTT.

V and J are TRBV7-8 and TRBJ1-2; D possibly corresponds to TRBD1 (6 bases). The CDR3 loop spans 13 amino acids. In germline, CDR1 is SGHVS, CDR2 FQNEAQ. Between the trimmed V and J ends, which lost 5 bases and 8 bases, there was a span of 15 bases. In nucleotides, the CDR3 is TGTGCCAGCAGCGCCGGGACACGGACAGGCTACACCTTC. This sequence encodes CASSAGTRTGYTF.

Only a few counts were recorded for this clone. The rearrangement joins TRBV7-2 to TRBJ2-7; a weak D match, TRBD2 (6 bases). The CDR3 is made up of 13 amino acids. Per the germline V gene, CDR1 is SGHTA and CDR2 is FQGNSA. Trimming shortened V by 2 bases and J by 6 bases, and 11 bases separated the two germline ends. The CDR3 spells CASSLYYGGEQYF. CDR3 DNA sequence: TGTGCCAGCAGCTTATATTACGGGGGCGAGCAGTACTTC. The entire variable domain, with the rest obtained from reference TRBV7-2 and TRBJ2-7, is as follows: GAGVSQSPSNKVTEKGKDVELRCDPISGHTALYWYRQSLGQGLEFLIYFQGNSAPDKSGLPSDRFSAERTGGSVSTLTIQRTQQEDSAVYLCASSLYYGGEQYFGPGTRLTVT.

The V call is TRBV29-1, the J call TRBJ1-3; 9 bases line up with TRBD1. Germline CDR1 SQVTM, CDR2 ANQGSEA. V gave up 6 bases and J gave up 9 bases; unmatched junction bases: 6. The CDR3 loop spans 12 amino acids. Here the CDR3 DNA reads TGCAGCGTCGGGGACAGGGCGTCCACCATATATTTT. Translating it yields CSVGDRASTIYF. Full variable domain (remainder filled in from reference TRBV29-1 and TRBJ1-3): SAVISQKPSRDICQRGTSLTIQCQVDSQVTMMFWYRQQPGQSLTLIATANQGSEATYESGFVIDKFPISRPNLTFSTLTVSNMSPEDSSIYLCSVGDRASTIYFGEGSWLTVV.

The V gene is TRBV2, the J gene TRBJ2-3; D call uncertain. Germline V gene sequence: CDR1 SNHLY, CDR2 FYNNEI. The CDR3 spans 14 residues. The V and J ends lost 4 bases and 1 base respectively, with 9 bases between them. The CDR3, as DNA: TGTGCCAGCAGTGTTTTTGACGGCACAGATACGCAGTATTTT. Its translation: CASSVFDGTDTQYF.

Here the CDR3 reads CASSLGGGGTDTQYF. CDR3 coding DNA: TGCGCCAGCAGCTTGGGCGGGGGCGGCACAGATACGCAGTATTTT. This chain links TRBV5-1 with TRBJ2-3; a possible D gene is TRBD2 (7 bases). This CDR3 has 15 residues. Between the trimmed V and J ends, which lost 0 bases and 1 base, there was a span of 9 bases. CDR1 and CDR2 from the germline V gene are SGHRS and YFSETQ.

V and J are TRBV6-5 and TRBJ1-4; D is perhaps TRBD1 (6 bases). The CDR3 totals 16 residues. Looked up from germline, CDR1 is MNHEY and CDR2 is SVGAGI. V shed 0 bases and J shed 2 bases, with 10 bases lying between them. The CDR3 coding sequence is TGTGCCAGCAGTTACTCTGGGGGCTCGACTAATGAAAAACTGTTTTTT. Its translation: CASSYSGGSTNEKLFF.